Below are 12 T cell receptor beta chains sequenced from a single sample in a study of blood T cell repertoires in COVID-19. Repertoires were generated with immunoSEQ multiplex PCR, while TCRdb's copy carries only in-frame clones and drops some. Here the sample spans more than 250,000 clones, about four fifths being singletons. Sequencing was done on a sample of PBMCs or T cells enriched from blood (not recorded which). The receptors were gathered from a man between 35 and 55 years old who had been exposed to COVID-19.

This chain joins TRBV5-6 and TRBJ1-1; D is unresolved. V shed 4 bases and J shed 6 bases, with 13 bases lying between them. In germline, CDR1 is SGHDT, CDR2 YYEEEE. The CDR3 runs to 13 residues. The CDR3 bases are TGTGCCAGCAGCGCCTACTCGTACCCTGAAGCTTTCTTT. This sequence encodes CASSAYSYPEAFF.

This clone was found a few times. The same CDR3 also results from other DNA sequences found in this sample. This chain uses TRBV5-4 with TRBJ1-4, with D uncertain. From germline, CDR1 is SGHNT and CDR2 YYREEE (reference sequence). The ends were cut back, 0 bases at V and 0 bases at J, with 6 bases in the middle. There are 15 residues in the CDR3. The DNA for the CDR3 is TGTGCCAGCAGCTTGGGAGGTGCAACTAATGAAAAACTGTTTTTT. Translated, it gives CASSLGGATNEKLFF.

The rearrangement uses TRBV6-6 and TRBJ2-6; D not certain. Germline CDR1 is MNHNY and CDR2 is SVGAGI (reference sequence). V was clipped by 6 bases and J by 2 bases, with 11 bases between them. The CDR3 totals 15 residues. The CDR3: CASSPLATGANVLTF. The CDR3 region has the DNA TGTGCCAGCAGCCCGTTAGCAACTGGGGCCAACGTCCTGACTTTC.

The chain carries TRBV30 and TRBJ2-4, with 7 bases matching TRBD2. Trimming at V came to 1 base and at J to 9 bases, leaving 12 bases not matched to a gene. The CDR3 has 15 residues. The germline CDR1 and CDR2 sequences are GTSNPN and SVGIG (reference sequence). The CDR3 nucleotides read TGTGCCTGGAGTGCCAACAGCGGGGCAGGCAGCATTCAGTACTTC. Amino acid sequence: CAWSANSGAGSIQYF.

The chain links TRBV4-1 to TRBJ2-7; D ambiguous. Trimming took 1 base from V and 3 from J, leaving 10 bases between them. The CDR3 spans 14 residues. CDR1 and CDR2 (germline): MGHRA, YSYEKL. The CDR3 is CASSQGSGSYEQYF. The CDR3, as DNA: TGCGCCAGCAGCCAAGGTTCAGGCAGCTACGAGCAGTACTTC.

V and J are TRBV10-1 and TRBJ2-7, with D hard to call. Trimming removed 7 bases at V and 5 bases at J, with 3 bases between. Germline-derived CDR1 and CDR2 are WNHNN and SYGVQD (reference sequence). This CDR3 is built from 9 residues. The CDR3 nucleotides read TGCGCCAGCATTAACGAGCAGTACTTC. Protein product: CASINEQYF.

The J gene is TRBJ2-2, the V gene TRBV7-6, with TRBD1 matching 7 bases. This CDR3 comprises 16 residues. The J segment lost 7 bases and the V segment lost 4 bases, leaving 12 bases of the junction unmatched. Germline CDR1 and CDR2: SGHVS and FNYEAQ. DNA of the CDR3: TGTGCCAGCAGCTCACGCTTGGGAAGGACAGGCGGGGAGCTGTTTTTT. Translated, it gives CASSSRLGRTGGELFF.

The chain combines TRBV11-3 with TRBJ1-2; weak D call: TRBD1 (6 bases). The CDR3 runs 15 residues. CDR1 is SGHNT and CDR2 is YENEEA in the germline V gene. V shed 0 bases and J shed 4 bases, with 12 bases lying between them. CDR3 sequence: CASSLDTGQPYGYTF. CDR3 coding DNA: TGTGCCAGCAGCTTAGATACCGGACAGCCCTATGGCTACACCTTC.

There are a few counts of this clone. V and J are TRBV28 and TRBJ1-4; 12 positions agree with TRBD1. The CDR3 spans 17 residues. Germline CDR1 and CDR2: MDHEN and SYDVKM. The junction had 12 bases not matched to a gene; V was cut back by 5 bases and J by 8 bases. The CDR3 sequence: CASSTGGQGARGEKLFF. In DNA, the CDR3 is TGTGCCAGCAGTACCGGGGGACAGGGGGCCCGAGGAGAAAAACTGTTTTTT.

The chain links TRBV27 to TRBJ1-2, with 7 bases matching TRBD1. CDR1 is MNHEY and CDR2 is SMNVEV in the germline V gene (reference sequence). The CDR3 is 12 residues long. J was trimmed by 7 bases and V by 6 bases; bases with no gene match: 5. CDR3 sequence reads: CASSRQGSGYTF. In DNA form, the CDR3 reads TGTGCCAGCAGCCGACAGGGCTCTGGCTACACCTTC.

The chain joins TRBV29-1 to TRBJ2-7; the match to TRBD2 covers 7 bases. CDR1 is SQVTM and CDR2 is ANQGSEA in the germline V gene. The CDR3 consists of 13 residues. V shed 6 bases and J 2 bases; nucleotides not matched to a gene: 7. CDR3 coding DNA: TGCAGCGTAACCGGGACTAACCCCTACGAGCAGTACTTC. Amino acid sequence: CSVTGTNPYEQYF.

Note on this clone: The junction departs from the called germline gene at one end, perhaps through a read error. The V and J genes are TRBV14 and TRBJ2-3; 7 bases map to TRBD1. The CDR3 contains 11 residues. Germline CDR1 and CDR2: SGHDN and FVKESK. CDR3 DNA sequence: TGTGCCAGCAGTTCACCGGGACAGATGACCTTT. Its protein is CASSSPGQMTF.